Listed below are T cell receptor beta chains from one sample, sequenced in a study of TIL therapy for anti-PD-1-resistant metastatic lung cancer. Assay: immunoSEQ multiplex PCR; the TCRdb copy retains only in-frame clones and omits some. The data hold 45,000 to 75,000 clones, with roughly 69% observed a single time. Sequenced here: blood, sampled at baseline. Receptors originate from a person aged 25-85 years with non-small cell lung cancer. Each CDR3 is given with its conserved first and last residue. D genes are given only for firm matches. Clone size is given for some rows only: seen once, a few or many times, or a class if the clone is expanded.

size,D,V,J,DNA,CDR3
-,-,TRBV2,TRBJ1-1,TGTGCCAGCAGCTGGACCGTACCTGAAGCTTTCTTT,CASSWTVPEAFF
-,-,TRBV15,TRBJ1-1,TGTGCCACCAGCAGAGATTACAGAGACCTCACTGAAGCTTTCTTT,CATSRDYRDLTEAFF
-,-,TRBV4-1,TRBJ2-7,TGCGCCAGCGGACGACTGGCGGGGAGCTCCTACGAGCAGTACTTC,CASGRLAGSSYEQYF
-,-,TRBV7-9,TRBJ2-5,TGTGCCAGCAGCTTTCGTCGATCTTGGGCGGGGGCGGAAGAGACCCAGTACTTC,CASSFRRSWAGAEETQYF
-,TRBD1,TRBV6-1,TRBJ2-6,TGTGCCAGCAGTGACGGGACAGTTGGCTCTGGGGCCAACGTCCTGACTTTC,CASSDGTVGSGANVLTF
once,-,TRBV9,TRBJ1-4,TGTGCCAGCAGCGTAGGGGGTGGGTCGACTAATGAAAAACTGTTTTTT,CASSVGGGSTNEKLFF
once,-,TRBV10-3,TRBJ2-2,TGTGCCATCAGTGAGACTGCCACCGGGGAGCTGTTTTTT,CAISETATGELFF
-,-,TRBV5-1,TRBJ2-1,TGCGCCAGCAGATACTTAGGGACTGTCGTATGGGAGCAGTTCTTC,CASRYLGTVVWEQFF
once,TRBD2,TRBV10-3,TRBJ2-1,TGTGCCATCAGCCGAGGACTAGCGGGGGGGCCCAATGAGCAGTTCTTC,CAISRGLAGGPNEQFF
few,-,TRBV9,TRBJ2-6,TGTGCCAGCAGCTTTAGGGGGGCGGCTGGGGCCAACGTCCTGACTTTC,CASSFRGAAGANVLTF
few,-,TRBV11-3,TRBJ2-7,TGTGCCAGCAGCTTGGGGACGGACTACGAGCAGTACTTC,CASSLGTDYEQYF
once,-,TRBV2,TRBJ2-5,TGTGCCAGCAGGCCGGGTCGGGGAGGAGAGACCCAGTACTTC,CASRPGRGGETQYF
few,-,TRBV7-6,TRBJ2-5,TGTGCCAGCAGCTTGGATGACCCGGGCCTCCTAGGGGCCCAGTACTTC,CASSLDDPGLLGAQYF
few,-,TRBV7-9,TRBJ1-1,TGTGCCAGCAGCTCTTGGCCTTACCTTGAAGCTTTCTTT,CASSSWPYLEAFF
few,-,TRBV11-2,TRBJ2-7,TGTGCCAGCAGCTTAGCCGGGACACCAGCCTACGAGCAGTACTTC,CASSLAGTPAYEQYF
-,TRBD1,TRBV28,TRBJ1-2,TGTGCCATTCCCGGGACAGATAACTATGGCTACACCTTC,CAIPGTDNYGYTF